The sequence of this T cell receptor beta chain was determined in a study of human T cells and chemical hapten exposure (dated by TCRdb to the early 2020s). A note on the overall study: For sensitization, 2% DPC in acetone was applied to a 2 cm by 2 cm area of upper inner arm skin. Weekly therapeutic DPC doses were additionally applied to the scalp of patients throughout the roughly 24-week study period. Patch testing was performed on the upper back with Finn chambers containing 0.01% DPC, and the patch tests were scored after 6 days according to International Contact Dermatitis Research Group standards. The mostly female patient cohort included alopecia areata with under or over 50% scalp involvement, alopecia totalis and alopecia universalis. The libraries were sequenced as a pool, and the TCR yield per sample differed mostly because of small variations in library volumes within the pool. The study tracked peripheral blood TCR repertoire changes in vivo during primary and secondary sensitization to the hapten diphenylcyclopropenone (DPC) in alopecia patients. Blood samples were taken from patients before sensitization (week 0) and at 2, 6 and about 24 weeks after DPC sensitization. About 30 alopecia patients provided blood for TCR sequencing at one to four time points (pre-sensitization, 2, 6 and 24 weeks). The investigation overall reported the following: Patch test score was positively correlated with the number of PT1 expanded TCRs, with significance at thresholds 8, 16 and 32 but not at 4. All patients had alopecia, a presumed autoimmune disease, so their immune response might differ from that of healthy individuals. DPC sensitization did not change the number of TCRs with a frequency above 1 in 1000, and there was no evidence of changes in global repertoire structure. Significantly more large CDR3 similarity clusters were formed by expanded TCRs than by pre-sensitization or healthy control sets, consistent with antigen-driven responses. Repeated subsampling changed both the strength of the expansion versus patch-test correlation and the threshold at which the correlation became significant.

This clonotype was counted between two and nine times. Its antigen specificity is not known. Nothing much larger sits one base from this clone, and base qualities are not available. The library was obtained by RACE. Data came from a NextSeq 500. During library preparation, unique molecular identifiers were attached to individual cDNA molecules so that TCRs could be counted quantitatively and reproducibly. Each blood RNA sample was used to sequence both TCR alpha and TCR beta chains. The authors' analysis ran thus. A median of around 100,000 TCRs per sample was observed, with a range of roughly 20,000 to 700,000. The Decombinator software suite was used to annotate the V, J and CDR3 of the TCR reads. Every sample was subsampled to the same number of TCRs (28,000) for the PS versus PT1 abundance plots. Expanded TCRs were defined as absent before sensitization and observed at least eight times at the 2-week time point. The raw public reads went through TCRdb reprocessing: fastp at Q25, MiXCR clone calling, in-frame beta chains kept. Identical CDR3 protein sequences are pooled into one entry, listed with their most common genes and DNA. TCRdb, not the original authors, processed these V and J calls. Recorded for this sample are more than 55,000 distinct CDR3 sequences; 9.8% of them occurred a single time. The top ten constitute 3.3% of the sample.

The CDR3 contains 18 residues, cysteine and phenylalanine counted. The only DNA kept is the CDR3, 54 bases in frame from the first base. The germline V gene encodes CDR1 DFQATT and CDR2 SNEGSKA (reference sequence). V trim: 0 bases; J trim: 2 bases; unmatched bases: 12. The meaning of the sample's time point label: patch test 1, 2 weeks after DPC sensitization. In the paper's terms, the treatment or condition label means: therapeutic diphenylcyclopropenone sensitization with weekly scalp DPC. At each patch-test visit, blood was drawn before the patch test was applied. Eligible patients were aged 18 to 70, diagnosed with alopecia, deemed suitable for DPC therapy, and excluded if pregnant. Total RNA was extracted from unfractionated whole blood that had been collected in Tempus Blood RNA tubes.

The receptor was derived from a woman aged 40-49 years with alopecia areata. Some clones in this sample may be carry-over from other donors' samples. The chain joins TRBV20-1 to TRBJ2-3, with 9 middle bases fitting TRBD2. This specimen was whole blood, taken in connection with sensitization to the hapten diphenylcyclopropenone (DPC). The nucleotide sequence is TGCAGTGCTAGAGATGTAGCGGGGGCCCCACTCGTCACAGATACGCAGTATTTT. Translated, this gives CSARDVAGAPLVTDTQYF.